These 22 T cell receptor beta chains share one sample of origin, sequenced in a study of blood T cell repertoires in COVID-19. Libraries were prepared by immunoSEQ multiplex PCR; TCRdb keeps only in-frame clonotypes and omits some of them. The data show fewer than 250,000 clones, with about 80% seen just once and approximately 4.8% held by the top ten. Sequenced sample: PBMCs or T cells enriched from blood (not recorded which). The receptors stem from a woman aged 50 to 60 who had been exposed to COVID-19.

This clone was observed a few times. This chain uses TRBV5-5 with TRBJ2-2, with 9 bases identical to TRBD2. Trimming took 1 base from V and 1 from J; bases not matched to a gene: 2. This CDR3 is 16 amino acids long. CDR1 and CDR2 from the germline V gene are SGHKS and YYEKEE (reference sequence). The CDR3 sequence is CASSLHSGGNTGELFF. CDR3 nucleotides: TGTGCCAGCAGCTTGCATAGCGGGGGGAACACCGGGGAGCTGTTTTTT.

The rearrangement joins TRBV20-1 to TRBJ1-1, with 7 nucleotides matching TRBD1. Germline V gene lookup returns CDR1 DFQATT and CDR2 SNEGSKA (reference sequence). V lost 7 bases and J lost 1; bases outside the gene matches: 0. The CDR3 sequence is 11 residues long. CDR3 nucleotides: TGCAGTGGACAGGGGAACACTGAAGCTTTCTTT. It specifies CSGQGNTEAFF.

J is TRBJ1-3 and V is TRBV12-3 or TRBV12-4, with 9 bases lining up with TRBD1. V shed 8 bases and J 4 bases; nucleotides not matched to a gene: 3. The CDR3 extends over 13 amino acids. The CDR3 region is CASGDRGGNTIYF. The CDR3 DNA reads TGTGCCAGCGGCGACAGGGGGGGAAACACCATATATTTT.

V and J are TRBV27 and TRBJ1-2; no clear D. The germline V gene has CDR1 MNHEY and CDR2 SMNVEV (reference sequence). V lost 6 bases, J lost 5 bases, and 10 bases lay in between. This CDR3 is 12 amino acids long. The CDR3 is CASSKTGYGYTF. The CDR3 DNA is TGTGCCAGCAGCAAGACGGGGTATGGCTACACCTTC.

The chain recombines TRBV5-1 with TRBJ2-3; D may be TRBD2 (6 bases). Per germline, CDR1 SGHRS and CDR2 YFSETQ. This CDR3 spans 15 amino acids. V was shortened by 6 bases and J by 2 bases, with 16 bases between the two germline ends. The CDR3 spells CASTPSRRDTDTQYF. DNA for the CDR3: TGCGCCAGCACTCCAAGTCGGAGGGACACAGATACGCAGTATTTT.

This clone was counted a few times. This chain uses TRBV7-2 with TRBJ1-6, with TRBD1 matching 7 bases. The CDR3 has 18 residues. Germline-derived CDR1 and CDR2 are SGHTA and FQGNSA. V shed 2 bases, J shed 3 bases, and the junction held 10 bases outside the gene matches. CDR3 coding DNA: TGTGCCAGCAGCTTACTGGCAGGGGGAGCTAGCTATAATTCACCCCTCCACTTT. It codes for CASSLLAGGASYNSPLHF.

This clone occurred a few times. This chain uses TRBV29-1 with TRBJ2-7, with D maybe TRBD1 (5 bases). The CDR3 length is 12 residues. V lost 4 bases, J lost 5 bases, and 12 bases lay in between. Germline-derived CDR1 and CDR2 are SQVTM and ANQGSEA. CDR3 bases: TGCAGCGTTGTGAAGGGGCTGGACGAGCAGTACTTC. Protein product: CSVVKGLDEQYF.

Points on this clone: A junction boundary mismatches the germline segment, possibly from a read error. This chain connects TRBV7-2 to TRBJ2-1; the D gene is possibly TRBD2 (5 bases). CDR1 is SGHTA and CDR2 is FQGNSA in the germline V gene. There are 12 residues in the CDR3. The chain's CDR3 is CASSSNPGNGVF. In DNA, the CDR3 is TGTGCCAGCAGCTCAAATCCGGGAAACGGGGTCTTC. Together with reference TRBV7-2 and TRBJ2-1, the CDR3 gives the full variable domain: GAGVSQSPSNKVTEKGKDVELRCDPISGHTALYWYRQSLGQGLEFLIYFQGNSAPDKSGLPSDRFSAERTGGSVSTLTIQRTQQEDSAVYLCASSSNPGNGVFGPGTRLTVL.

J is TRBJ1-4 and V is TRBV6-1; D uncertain. In germline, CDR1 is MNHNS, CDR2 SASEGT. This CDR3 region has 16 residues. The ends were cut back, 2 bases at V and 8 bases at J, with 18 bases in the middle. CDR3 residues: CASSESSGGLREKLFF. The CDR3 nucleotides read TGTGCCAGCAGTGAATCCTCAGGAGGGTTAAGGGAAAAACTGTTTTTT.

The chain recombines TRBV15 with TRBJ1-1; D is perhaps TRBD1 (6 bases). CDR1 is LNHNV, CDR2 YYDKDF, per germline (reference sequence). The CDR3 runs 13 residues. V was clipped by 3 bases and J by 5 bases, with 10 bases between them. Here the CDR3 DNA reads TGTGCCACCAGCAGGACAGGATGGACTGAAGCTTTCTTT. Its translation is CATSRTGWTEAFF.

The sample holds one count of this clone. The rearrangement joins TRBV7-9 to TRBJ1-3, with no clear D. The CDR3 is 14 residues long. Trimming took off 0 bases at V and 2 bases at J, with 5 bases between the two ends. Germline V gene data show CDR1 as SEHNR and CDR2 as FQNEAQ (reference sequence). CDR3 loop: CASSLAATGNTIYF. CDR3 bases: TGTGCCAGCAGCTTAGCGGCAACTGGAAACACCATATATTTT.

The chain has TRBV20-1 and TRBJ2-5; weak D call: TRBD2 (6 bases). This CDR3 region has 13 residues. In germline, CDR1 is DFQATT, CDR2 SNEGSKA (reference sequence). The germline V and J ends were trimmed by 3 bases and 4 bases, with 12 bases remaining between them. The CDR3: CSASLRGGETQYF. The CDR3 DNA reads TGCAGTGCTAGTCTGCGGGGCGGAGAGACCCAGTACTTC.

This rearrangement joins TRBV3-1 (or the pseudogene TRBV3-2) to TRBJ1-3, with TRBD1 matching 10 bases. Germline V gives CDR1 LGHDT, CDR2 YNNKEL (reference sequence). Trimming at V came to 1 base and at J to 0 bases, leaving 6 bases not matched to a gene. The CDR3 is 18 amino acids. The DNA of the CDR3 is TGTGCCAGCAGCCAAGTGGGACAGGGGAAATTCTCTGGAAACACCATATATTTT. Translation gives CASSQVGQGKFSGNTIYF.

The chain employs TRBV3-1 (or the pseudogene TRBV3-2) and TRBJ2-5, with TRBD2 matching over 8 bases. The V gene's germline CDR1 is LGHDT and CDR2 YNNKEL (reference sequence). This CDR3 has 15 residues. With V trimmed by 8 bases and J by 2 bases, 10 bases remained unmatched. The CDR3 DNA reads as TGTGCCAGCTCCGTCCAGCGGGGGCCTCAAGAGACCCAGTACTTC. Translation: CASSVQRGPQETQYF.

As concerns this clone: Other nucleotide sequences in the sample specify the same CDR3. The chain recombines TRBV29-1 with TRBJ2-6; 7 positions match TRBD2. Germline CDR1 SQVTM, CDR2 ANQGSEA. This CDR3 contains 14 residues. V shed 4 bases, J shed 2 bases, and the junction held 2 bases outside the gene matches. CDR3 in amino acids: CSVAGGTGANVLTF. For the CDR3, the DNA is TGCAGCGTTGCGGGGGGTACTGGGGCCAACGTCCTGACTTTC.

This chain links TRBV27 with TRBJ1-1, with TRBD1 matching over 9 bases. The CDR3 totals 13 residues. V trimming: 5 bases; J trimming: 8 bases; junction bases outside the gene matches: 6. CDR1 MNHEY and CDR2 SMNVEV come from the germline V gene (reference sequence). As DNA, the CDR3 is TGTGCCAGCAGTCCGACAGGGGGAGTAGAAGCTTTCTTT. Protein: CASSPTGGVEAFF.

The rearrangement uses TRBV11-2 and TRBJ1-2, with 10 bases that match TRBD1. The CDR3 is 13 residues long. From germline, CDR1 is SGHAT and CDR2 FQNNGV. After removal of 6 bases from V and 5 bases from J, the junction contained 3 bases not matched to a gene. This CDR3 reads CASSSDRGYGYTF. Here the CDR3 DNA reads TGTGCCAGCAGTTCGGACAGGGGGTATGGCTACACCTTC. Variable domain in full (rest from reference TRBV11-2 and TRBJ1-2): EAGVAQSPRYKIIEKRQSVAFWCNPISGHATLYWYQQILGQGPKLLIQFQNNGVVDDSQLPKDRFSAERLKGVDSTLKIQPAKLEDSAVYLCASSSDRGYGYTFGSGTRLTVV.

This clone was seen a few times. The rearrangement uses TRBV29-1 and TRBJ2-5, with a possible D match to TRBD1 (5 bases). Germline V gives CDR1 SQVTM, CDR2 ANQGSEA. The CDR3 has 13 amino acids. The ends were cut back, 0 bases at V and 5 bases at J, with 10 bases in the middle. The CDR3, as DNA: TGCAGCGTTGAAGACCAGGGTACGGAGACCCAGTACTTC. It codes for CSVEDQGTETQYF.

This chain connects TRBV7-6 to TRBJ2-5, with a tentative D call TRBD2 (6 bases). The CDR3 is made up of 14 amino acids. V was cut by 5 bases and J by 3 bases, with 13 bases left in between. CDR1 SGHVS and CDR2 FNYEAQ come from the germline V gene. CDR3 residues: CASSPGPGEETQYF. The CDR3 bases are TGTGCCAGCAGCCCGGGGCCGGGAGAAGAGACCCAGTACTTC.

The chain carries TRBV7-2 and TRBJ2-2; D is possibly TRBD1 (5 bases). The V end lost 1 base, the J end lost 5 bases, and 20 bases lay between the germline ends. CDR3 length: 18 residues. Per the germline V gene, CDR1 is SGHTA and CDR2 is FQGNSA. The CDR3 DNA reads as TGTGCCAGCAGCTTAGATCTTTCGTCAGGGATCAAAACCGGGGAGCTGTTTTTT. Its protein product is CASSLDLSSGIKTGELFF.

The chain has TRBV11-2 and TRBJ2-7; D is unresolved. Germline values: CDR1 SGHAT, CDR2 FQNNGV. Trimming pared 5 bases from V and 0 bases from J, leaving 14 bases between. The CDR3 runs to 15 residues. The CDR3 sequence: CASSLYGVSSYEQYF. DNA of the CDR3: TGTGCCAGCAGCCTCTACGGAGTTAGCTCCTACGAGCAGTACTTC.

The CDR3 region has the DNA TGTGCCAGCAGCCAACAGGGTGGGGAGACCCAGTACTTC. Translated: CASSQQGGETQYF. This chain joins TRBV6-2 or TRBV6-3 and TRBJ2-5; a weak D match, TRBD1 (6 bases). The ends were cut back, 6 bases at V and 5 bases at J, with 13 bases in the middle. The germline CDR1 and CDR2 sequences are MNHEY and SVGEGT. This CDR3 has 13 amino acids.